The clone carrying this T cell receptor beta chain was counted once. The protocol was immunoSEQ multiplex PCR, while the TCRdb copy is restricted to in-frame clones and leaves out a portion. The sample records hundreds of thousands of clones, around 89% being singletons. This entry comes from a study of blood T cell repertoires in COVID-19. Individuals drawn from around 25 US areas were about 18 to 95 years old. Participants reported their clinical history, and cohort assignment relied on those reports. Recovered Cohort 3 donors showed two negative PCRs, clearance, or symptom resolution. The CDR3 runs to 13 residues. V dropped 7 bases and J dropped 7; count of bases not matched to a gene: 6. Germline V gene lookup returns CDR1 MDHEN and CDR2 SYDVKM.

The rearrangement joins TRBV28 to TRBJ1-5; 8 bases line up with TRBD1. The material sequenced was PBMCs or T cells enriched from blood (not recorded which). This sequence originates from a woman between 40 and 50 years old who had recovered from COVID-19. The CDR3 region has the DNA TGTGCCAGCACCCAGGGGGCTCGCCAGCCCCAGCATTTT. Residues: CASTQGARQPQHF.